This is a list of T cell receptor beta chains from one sample in a study of response to subunit inactivated influenza vaccine. TCRdb called the RT-PCR reads again in MiXCR, with one record for every CDR3 protein. The sample includes 530,000 or so distinct CDR3 sequences, about 10% of them seen just once. The sample consisted of PBMCs from blood, taken on the day of vaccination. These receptors were collected from a man aged 50-60 years who received an inactivated influenza vaccine. Both conserved end residues are trimmed from each CDR3.

TRBV12-3/TRBV12-4	TRBJ1-1	ASSLILPNTEAF
TRBV29-1	TRBJ2-7	SVGLLDGSYEQY
TRBV5-1	TRBJ2-3	ASSFGPDTQY
TRBV27	TRBJ2-7	ATSDSISREQY
TRBV5-1	TRBJ2-5	ASSLGQGKETQY
TRBV14	TRBJ2-3	ASSQVSWSTDTQY
TRBV25-1	TRBJ2-5	ASSEGGGETQY
TRBV3-1	TRBJ2-2	ASSQSQFANTGELF
TRBV7-9	TRBJ2-6	ASSSREGYNVLT
TRBV7-9	TRBJ2-2	ASSSDSRTGELF
TRBV28	TRBJ2-3	ASTPDYDTQY
TRBV7-2	TRBJ2-1	ASSLIRGYNEQF
TRBV5-6	TRBJ1-2	ASSSDYRGWLSYT
TRBV20-1	TRBJ2-3	SARVGGTSTDTQY
TRBV7-9	TRBJ1-1	ASSLGSGREAF
TRBV21-1	TRBJ2-2	ASRLDRDRKNTGELF
TRBV7-2	TRBJ2-2	ASSSGTINTGELF
TRBV20-1	TRBJ1-1	SATPANTEAF
TRBV3-1	TRBJ2-7	ASSPGLATEQY
TRBV7-8	TRBJ2-5	ASSLDGPRGATQY
TRBV24-1	TRBJ2-1	ATRQGARNEQF
TRBV12-3/TRBV12-4	TRBJ2-2	ASKLEGGNTGELF
TRBV19	TRBJ2-6	ATTQSGANVLT
TRBV12-3/TRBV12-4	TRBJ2-5	ASSLADREETQY
TRBV13	TRBJ2-7	ASRLAQGRGYEQY
TRBV6-1	TRBJ2-6	ATQVISGANVLT
TRBV4-2	TRBJ1-4	ASSHAYVQGRSPYNEKLF
TRBV28	TRBJ2-7	ASTTLREQY
TRBV5-1	TRBJ1-4	ASSEQGVNEKLF
TRBV5-6	TRBJ2-1	ASGGRIGGLIYNEQF
TRBV28	TRBJ1-3	ASRGTSSGNTIY
TRBV28	TRBJ2-3	ASGLATDTQY
TRBV20-1	TRBJ2-4	SAEGAEGVVDIQY
TRBV6-2/TRBV6-3	TRBJ1-4	ASSPRDRARNEKLF
TRBV15	TRBJ2-5	ATSRGLAGGKETQY
TRBV18	TRBJ2-1	ASSPAGAGRNEQF
TRBV9	TRBJ2-3	ASSARTAITDTQY
TRBV15	TRBJ2-5	ATSRDRRLDLETQY
TRBV5-5	TRBJ1-5	ASSSGAGSYQPQH
TRBV5-1	TRBJ2-1	ASSLNAVRGNEQF
TRBV5-1	TRBJ2-7	ASNMGSGATSYEQY
TRBV5-5	TRBJ1-1	ASSLTGYEAF
TRBV3-1	TRBJ1-2	ASSQGVGSGYT
TRBV3-1	TRBJ1-6	ASSQDIGSVNSPLH
TRBV5-6	TRBJ1-2	ASSPRGATPYGYT
TRBV24-1	TRBJ2-5	ATSFWQQETQY
TRBV29-1	TRBJ1-2	SGGPPGYT
TRBV12-3/TRBV12-4	TRBJ2-7	ASSTRASGSMYEQY
TRBV5-1	TRBJ2-7	ASSLGLNYEQY
TRBV4-3	TRBJ2-7	ASSQATSGGPPPYEQY
TRBV29-1	TRBJ2-3	SVSPGTGGADTQY
TRBV7-9	TRBJ2-7	ASSLEVREQY
TRBV5-1	TRBJ1-4	ASSLQGNGEKLF
TRBV4-2	TRBJ2-7	ASSQWISYEQY
TRBV14	TRBJ1-6	ASSHRPNSPLH
TRBV29-1	TRBJ2-3	SVEAFSGREAEIPDTQY
TRBV12-3/TRBV12-4	TRBJ2-5	ASSLSTQATQY
TRBV9	TRBJ1-1	ASSVDRRSEAF